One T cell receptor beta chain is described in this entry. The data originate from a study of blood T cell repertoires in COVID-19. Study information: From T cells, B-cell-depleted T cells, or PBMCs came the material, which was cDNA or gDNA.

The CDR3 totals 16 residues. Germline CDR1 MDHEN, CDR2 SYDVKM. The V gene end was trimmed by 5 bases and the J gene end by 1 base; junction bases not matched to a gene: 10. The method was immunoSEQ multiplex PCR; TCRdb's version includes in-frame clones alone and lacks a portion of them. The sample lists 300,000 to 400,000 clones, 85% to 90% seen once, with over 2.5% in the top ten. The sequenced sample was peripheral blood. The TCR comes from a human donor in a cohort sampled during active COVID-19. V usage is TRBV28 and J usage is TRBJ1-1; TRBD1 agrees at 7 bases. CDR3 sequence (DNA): TGTGCCAGCAGTCCGAGTACCGGGACAGAGAACACTGAAGCTTTCTTT. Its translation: CASSPSTGTENTEAFF.